The 28 T cell receptor beta chains listed next were all sequenced from one sample in a study of T cells after yellow fever vaccination. TCRdb reprocessed the 5' RACE reads with MiXCR, giving one entry per CDR3 protein. The table has more than 300,000 distinct CDR3 sequences, roughly 4.3% seen once. The sample was PBMCs, taken 15 days after the yellow fever booster vaccination. Source of these receptors: a man aged 18 to 30 who received the YFV17D yellow fever vaccine.

This clonotype was seen a few times. The CDR3 loop is CSVVGLRGSDTQYF. CDR3 nucleotides: TGCAGCGTGGTGGGTCTTAGGGGTTCAGATACGCAGTATTTT. The chain is built from TRBV29-1 and TRBJ2-3, with a weak D call TRBD1 (5 bases). Germline V lookup: CDR1 SQVTM, CDR2 ANQGSEA. This CDR3 has 14 residues. Trimming pared 6 bases from V and 4 bases from J, leaving 17 bases between.

V gene TRBV5-1 combines with J gene TRBJ2-5; a weak D match, TRBD2 (5 bases). Trimming shortened V by 0 bases and J by 6 bases, and 12 bases separated the two germline ends. This CDR3 has 14 residues. Looked up from germline, CDR1 is SGHRS and CDR2 is YFSETQ. The CDR3 DNA is TGCGCCAGCAGCTTGGGCCTGGGAGAGCAGACCCAGTACTTC. Its protein is CASSLGLGEQTQYF.

The rearrangement links TRBV5-6 to TRBJ1-6; possibly TRBD1 for D (5 bases). This CDR3 contains 16 residues. Deletions cut 1 base from V and 8 bases from J, with 16 bases between. The V gene's germline CDR1 is SGHDT and CDR2 YYEEEE. CDR3 loop: CASSLPGGAPDSPLHF. The CDR3 nucleotides read TGTGCCAGCAGCTTGCCTGGAGGGGCACCAGATTCACCCCTCCACTTT. Drawing the rest from reference TRBV5-6 and TRBJ1-6, the complete variable domain is DAGVTQSPTHLIKTRGQQVTLRCSPKSGHDTVSWYQQALGQGPQFIFQYYEEEERQRGNFPDRFSGHQFPNYSSELNVNALLLGDSALYLCASSLPGGAPDSPLHFGNGTRLTVT.

The J gene is TRBJ1-4, the V gene TRBV7-2; no clear D. The CDR3 spans 13 residues. CDR1 is SGHTA, CDR2 FQGNSA, per germline. Trimming shortened V by 5 bases and J by 5 bases, and 9 bases separated the two germline ends. The CDR3 DNA sequence: TGTGCCAGCAGCGACGGACGGAATGAAAAACTGTTTTTT. Amino acid sequence: CASSDGRNEKLFF.

This clonotype was seen at least ten times. The chain links TRBV12-3 or TRBV12-4 to TRBJ2-3; possibly TRBD1 for D (7 bases). Trimming cost V 7 bases and J 5 bases, with 22 bases left between them. This CDR3 spans 16 amino acids. CDR3 sequence (DNA): TGTGCCAGCAACCTCCTCTCAGGGGGGATGAGAGATACGCAGTATTTT. This sequence encodes CASNLLSGGMRDTQYF.

This clonotype was detected many times. The chain employs TRBV15 and TRBJ2-1; no clear D gene. The CDR3 spans 14 residues. Trimming cost V 5 bases and J 4 bases, with 12 bases left between them. The germline CDR1 and CDR2 sequences are LNHNV and YYDKDF (reference sequence). CDR3 sequence: CATSPTRDYNEQFF. DNA of the CDR3: TGTGCCACCAGCCCTACCAGAGATTACAATGAGCAGTTCTTC.

The sample holds a few counts of this clonotype. This chain uses TRBV5-1 with TRBJ1-2; 8 bases map to TRBD1. CDR1 SGHRS and CDR2 YFSETQ come from the germline V gene. The CDR3 runs to 15 residues. Trimming cost V 4 bases and J 4 bases; bases outside gene matches: 9. For the CDR3, the DNA is TGCGCCAGCAGCGGGGACAGGCTAACGGGCTATGGCTACACCTTC. Translated, it gives CASSGDRLTGYGYTF.

This clonotype was recorded at least ten times. V usage is TRBV12-3 or TRBV12-4 and J usage is TRBJ1-5; TRBD1 agrees at 7 bases. V lost 5 bases to trimming and J lost 7 bases; unmatched junction nucleotides: 11. The CDR3 is made up of 15 amino acids. The CDR3 spells CASSPQGIGWQPQHF. CDR3 sequence (DNA): TGTGCCAGCAGTCCACAGGGGATTGGATGGCAGCCCCAGCATTTT.

This clonotype was observed at least ten times. The J gene is TRBJ1-2, the V gene TRBV20-1; D uncertain. In germline, CDR1 is DFQATT, CDR2 SNEGSKA (reference sequence). Deletions cut 3 bases from V and 4 bases from J, with 9 bases between. This CDR3 is 12 amino acids long. The CDR3 DNA sequence: TGCAGTGCTAGTGGGATTAGCTATGGCTACACCTTC. Translating gives CSASGISYGYTF.

The sample holds many counts of this clonotype. The chain has TRBV20-1 and TRBJ1-2, with 7 bases aligning to TRBD1. In germline, CDR1 is DFQATT, CDR2 SNEGSKA (reference sequence). This CDR3 is built from 14 residues. V was pared by 2 bases and J by 5 bases, with 8 bases of the junction left unmatched. CDR3 amino acids: CSARTPARGYGYTF. The CDR3 DNA reads as TGCAGTGCTAGAACCCCTGCCAGGGGGTATGGCTACACCTTC.

This clonotype was seen more than once but under ten times. V and J are TRBV7-3 and TRBJ2-1; D unclear. This CDR3 spans 15 amino acids. Germline-derived CDR1 and CDR2 are SGHTA and FQGTGA. The germline V and J ends were trimmed by 3 bases and 7 bases, with 16 bases remaining between them. The CDR3 sequence is CASSFGDGIGNEQFF. The CDR3 DNA reads as TGTGCCAGCAGCTTCGGAGACGGCATAGGGAATGAGCAGTTCTTC. Combining the CDR3 with reference TRBV7-3 and TRBJ2-1 gives the whole variable domain GAGVSQTPSNKVTEKGKYVELRCDPISGHTALYWYRQSLGQGPEFLIYFQGTGAADDSGLPNDRFFAVRPEGSVSTLKIQRTERGDSAVYLCASSFGDGIGNEQFFGPGTRLTVL.

This chain connects TRBV7-2 to TRBJ2-7; a possible D gene is TRBD1 (6 bases). This CDR3 has 16 amino acids. Trimming left V 4 bases short and J 2 bases short, with 18 bases between. Germline CDR1 SGHTA, CDR2 FQGNSA. CDR3 sequence reads: CASSSQAQTGTYEQYF. Written as DNA, the CDR3 is TGTGCCAGCAGCTCCCAGGCCCAGACAGGAACCTACGAGCAGTACTTC.

The gene calls are TRBV29-1 and TRBJ1-1, with TRBD1 matching 9 bases. This CDR3 region has 12 residues. Germline loops: CDR1 SQVTM, CDR2 ANQGSEA. V was pared by 6 bases and J by 6 bases, with 5 bases of the junction left unmatched. The CDR3 loop is CSVGQGSSEAFF. The CDR3 DNA sequence: TGCAGCGTGGGACAGGGCTCATCTGAAGCTTTCTTT.

This clonotype was recorded a few times. The chain recombines TRBV6-2 or TRBV6-3 with TRBJ1-2; a possible D gene is TRBD1 (6 bases). Germline-derived CDR1 and CDR2 are MNHEY and SVGEGT. Trimming pared 6 bases from V and 2 bases from J, leaving 16 bases between. The CDR3 covers 15 residues. CDR3 loop: CASSPTGFSNYGYTF. The CDR3 DNA follows: TGTGCCAGCAGCCCGACAGGCTTCTCGAACTATGGCTACACCTTC.

This clonotype was seen only a few times. This chain uses TRBV15 with TRBJ1-1; weak D call: TRBD1 (6 bases). The CDR3 sequence is 15 residues long. The ends were cut back, 0 bases at V and 2 bases at J, with 10 bases in the middle. The germline V gene encodes CDR1 LNHNV and CDR2 YYDKDF (reference sequence). In DNA form, the CDR3 reads TGTGCCACCAGCAGAGATTTGGGGGCCAACACTGAAGCTTTCTTT. The encoded protein is CATSRDLGANTEAFF.

In this sample, this clonotype turned up a few times. The CDR3 DNA sequence: TGTGCCAGCAGCTATTGGACAGGGAGGGATTTTCAGCCCCAGCATTTT. As protein: CASSYWTGRDFQPQHF. The chain joins TRBV13 to TRBJ1-5, with TRBD1 identical over 8 bases. Germline assignment: CDR1 PRHDT and CDR2 FYEKMQ (reference sequence). V dropped 4 bases and J dropped 6; count of bases not matched to a gene: 11. The CDR3 sequence is 16 residues long.

This clonotype appeared a few times. V gene TRBV29-1 combines with J gene TRBJ2-6; D may be TRBD2 (7 bases). Trimming removed 6 bases at V and 4 bases at J, with 22 bases between. Germline V gene sequence: CDR1 SQVTM, CDR2 ANQGSEA. The CDR3 is 17 residues long. The CDR3 protein is CSVPAGTGGSGANVLTF. The CDR3 DNA is TGCAGCGTCCCAGCGGGTACGGGGGGCTCCGGGGCCAACGTCCTGACTTTC.

This clonotype was seen only a few times. The chain joins TRBV7-9 to TRBJ1-1; a weak D match, TRBD1 (5 bases). The V gene lost 2 bases and the J gene lost 4 bases, with 38 bases spanning the gap. Germline V CDR1 and CDR2: SEHNR, FQNEAQ (reference sequence). This CDR3 region has 23 residues. DNA for the CDR3: TGTGCCAGCAGCTTAAGAGGACCTTCAAAAGACATCCTAGGTTTTGCAAGGGGCACTGAAGCTTTCTTT. It encodes CASSLRGPSKDILGFARGTEAFF.

This clonotype was observed a handful of times. The chain employs TRBV5-1 and TRBJ2-3; D not certain. The CDR3 extends over 18 amino acids. Looked up from germline, CDR1 is SGHRS and CDR2 is YFSETQ. Between the trimmed V and J ends, which lost 0 bases and 0 bases, there was a span of 17 bases. CDR3 nucleotide sequence: TGCGCCAGCAGCTTGGAGGCCCTTGGGTCTGTTAGCACAGATACGCAGTATTTT. This sequence encodes CASSLEALGSVSTDTQYF.

This clonotype appeared a few times. The chain joins TRBV20-1 to TRBJ2-3; tentative D call: TRBD1 (6 bases). Germline CDR1 DFQATT, CDR2 SNEGSKA (reference sequence). The CDR3 extends over 12 amino acids. V lost 0 bases and J 5 bases, leaving 6 bases between the germline ends. Here the CDR3 DNA reads TGCAGTGCTAGAGAAGGGGGAGATACGCAGTATTTT. Its protein product is CSAREGGDTQYF.

The rearrangement links TRBV7-9 to TRBJ1-6, with D uncertain. Germline V gene sequence: CDR1 SEHNR, CDR2 FQNEAQ (reference sequence). V lost 0 bases and J 13 bases, leaving 13 bases between the germline ends. The CDR3 has 14 residues. This CDR3 reads CASSLAGGKGPLHF. In DNA, the CDR3 is TGTGCCAGCAGCTTAGCGGGCGGCAAGGGTCCCCTCCACTTT.

This clonotype occurred a few times. This sequence joins TRBV27 and TRBJ2-1; 12 positions match TRBD2. The CDR3 length is 17 residues. V was pared by 6 bases and J by 3 bases, with 9 bases of the junction left unmatched. Germline V lookup: CDR1 MNHEY, CDR2 SMNVEV (reference sequence). This chain's CDR3 is CASSLRTSGAIYNEQFF. The CDR3 DNA is TGTGCCAGCAGCCTGAGGACTAGCGGGGCGATCTACAATGAGCAGTTCTTC.

This clonotype was picked up many times. V gene TRBV9 combines with J gene TRBJ2-1; TRBD2 matches 8 bases. The CDR3 is 11 residues long. After removal of 6 bases from V and 13 bases from J, the junction contained 6 bases not matched to a gene. Germline assignment: CDR1 SGDLS and CDR2 YYNGEE. DNA for the CDR3: TGTGCCAGCACAAGCGGGGGAGGTCAGTTCTTC. It codes for CASTSGGGQFF.

The rearrangement joins TRBV4-3 to TRBJ2-7, with D unclear. The CDR3 has 13 amino acids. The V and J ends lost 1 base and 5 bases respectively, with 9 bases between them. CDR1 is LGHNA, CDR2 YSLEER, per germline. Written as DNA, the CDR3 is TGCGCCAGCAGCCAAGGTGAAGCCCACGAGCAGTACTTC. This translates into CASSQGEAHEQYF.

This clonotype was seen repeatedly, ten times or more. J is TRBJ2-7 and V is TRBV6-6; D remains ambiguous. This CDR3 region has 15 residues. CDR1 and CDR2 (germline): MNHNY, SVGAGI (reference sequence). V was shortened by 4 bases and J by 2 bases, with 15 bases between the two germline ends. The CDR3 is CASSFPHGGTYEQYF. The CDR3 region has the DNA TGTGCCAGCAGTTTCCCTCACGGCGGCACCTACGAGCAGTACTTC.

This clonotype was counted many times. The V call is TRBV27, the J call TRBJ1-1; TRBD1 matches 7 bases. The CDR3 sequence is 14 residues long. CDR1 and CDR2 (germline): MNHEY, SMNVEV (reference sequence). Losses at the gene ends were 4 bases for V and 2 bases for J; bases not matched to a gene: 4. The CDR3 region is CASSSRQGNTEAFF. DNA for the CDR3: TGTGCCAGCAGTTCCCGACAGGGAAACACTGAAGCTTTCTTT.

The sample holds a few counts of this clonotype. The chain joins TRBV7-9 to TRBJ2-7; 8 bases line up with TRBD2. From germline, CDR1 is SEHNR and CDR2 FQNEAQ (reference sequence). The CDR3 is 16 residues long. V shed 5 bases and J 4 bases; nucleotides not matched to a gene: 13. Written as DNA, the CDR3 is TGTGCCAGCAGCCGAGGGGGTAGCGGGGCAAGTTACGAGCAGTACTTC. This encodes CASSRGGSGASYEQYF.

This clonotype was recorded at least ten times. V usage is TRBV5-6 and J usage is TRBJ2-5; D is unresolved. V gave up 7 bases and J gave up 0 bases, with 16 bases separating them. CDR1 is SGHDT, CDR2 YYEEEE, per germline. The CDR3 is 15 residues long. The CDR3 region has the DNA TGTGCCAGCGGGGTGGTAACGCTGTACCAAGAGACCCAGTACTTC. This sequence encodes CASGVVTLYQETQYF.